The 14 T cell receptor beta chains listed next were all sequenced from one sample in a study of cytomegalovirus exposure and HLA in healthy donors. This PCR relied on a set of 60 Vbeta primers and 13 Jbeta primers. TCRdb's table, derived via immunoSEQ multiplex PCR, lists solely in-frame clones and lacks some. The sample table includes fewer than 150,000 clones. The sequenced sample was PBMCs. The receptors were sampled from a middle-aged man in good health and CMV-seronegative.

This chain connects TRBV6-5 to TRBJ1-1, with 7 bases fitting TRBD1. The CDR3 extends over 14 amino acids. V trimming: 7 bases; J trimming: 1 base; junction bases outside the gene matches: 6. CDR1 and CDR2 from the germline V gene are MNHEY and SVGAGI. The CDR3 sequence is CASTRQGGNTEAFF. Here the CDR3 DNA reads TGTGCCAGCACTCGCCAGGGGGGGAACACTGAAGCTTTCTTT.

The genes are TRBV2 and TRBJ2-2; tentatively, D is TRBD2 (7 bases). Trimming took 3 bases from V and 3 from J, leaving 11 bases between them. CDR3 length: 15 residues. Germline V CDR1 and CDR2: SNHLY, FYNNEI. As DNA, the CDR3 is TGTGCCAGCAGTGACAAAGGGGGGGACACCGGGGAGCTGTTTTTT. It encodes CASSDKGGDTGELFF.

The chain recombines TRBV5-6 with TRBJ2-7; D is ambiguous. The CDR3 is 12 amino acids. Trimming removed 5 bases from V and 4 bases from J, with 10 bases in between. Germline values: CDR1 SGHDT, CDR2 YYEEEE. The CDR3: CASSSTLYEQYF. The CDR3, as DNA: TGTGCCAGCAGTTCGACTCTGTACGAGCAGTACTTC.

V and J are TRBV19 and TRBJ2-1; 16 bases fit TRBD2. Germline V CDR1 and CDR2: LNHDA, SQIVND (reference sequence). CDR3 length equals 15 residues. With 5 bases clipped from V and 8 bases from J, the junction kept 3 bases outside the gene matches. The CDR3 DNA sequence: TGTGCCAGTAGTTTGGGACTAGCGGGGGGGGATGAGCAGTTCTTC. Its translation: CASSLGLAGGDEQFF.

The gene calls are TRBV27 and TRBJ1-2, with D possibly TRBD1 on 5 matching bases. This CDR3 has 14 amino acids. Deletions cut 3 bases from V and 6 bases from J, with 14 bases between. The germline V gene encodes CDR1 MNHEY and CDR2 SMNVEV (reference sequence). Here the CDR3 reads CASSLAGGWDGYTF. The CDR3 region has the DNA TGTGCCAGCAGTTTGGCCGGGGGATGGGATGGCTACACCTTC.

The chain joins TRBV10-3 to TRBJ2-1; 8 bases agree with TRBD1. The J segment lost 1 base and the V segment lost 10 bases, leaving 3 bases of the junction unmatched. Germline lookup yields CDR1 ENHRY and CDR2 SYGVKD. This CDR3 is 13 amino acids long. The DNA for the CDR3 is TGTGCCACCACAGGGGGTTCCTACAATGAGCAGTTCTTC. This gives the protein CATTGGSYNEQFF.

The CDR3, as DNA: TGTGCCAGCAGCGTATCACAGGGGGGATCACCCCTCCACTTT. This sequence encodes CASSVSQGGSPLHF. V and J are TRBV9 and TRBJ1-6, with 8 bases fitting TRBD1. The J segment lost 10 bases and the V segment lost 1 base, leaving 4 bases of the junction unmatched. The germline V gene has CDR1 SGDLS and CDR2 YYNGEE. The CDR3 extends over 14 amino acids.

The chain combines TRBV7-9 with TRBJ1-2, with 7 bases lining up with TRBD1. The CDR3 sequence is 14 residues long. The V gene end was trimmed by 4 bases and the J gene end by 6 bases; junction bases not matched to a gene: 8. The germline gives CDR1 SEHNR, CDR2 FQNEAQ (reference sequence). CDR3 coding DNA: TGTGCCAGCAGCTCGACAGGGCGGGTTCATGGCTACACCTTC. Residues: CASSSTGRVHGYTF.

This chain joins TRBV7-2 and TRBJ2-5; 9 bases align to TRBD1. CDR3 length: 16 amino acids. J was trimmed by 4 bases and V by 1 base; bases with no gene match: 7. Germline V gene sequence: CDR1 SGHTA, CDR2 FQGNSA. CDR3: CASSLVGTGTTETQYF. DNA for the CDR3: TGTGCCAGCAGCTTAGTAGGGACAGGGACTACAGAGACCCAGTACTTC. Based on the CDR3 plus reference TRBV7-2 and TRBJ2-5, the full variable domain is GAGVSQSPSNKVTEKGKDVELRCDPISGHTALYWYRQSLGQGLEFLIYFQGNSAPDKSGLPSDRFSAERTGGSVSTLTIQRTQQEDSAVYLCASSLVGTGTTETQYFGPGTRLLVL.

Here the CDR3 DNA reads TGTGCCAGCAGCCAAGCCAACACAGGGGGCAGGAACACCGGGGAGCTGTTTTTT. Translating it yields CASSQANTGGRNTGELFF. V usage is TRBV4-2 and J usage is TRBJ2-2; 9 bases match TRBD1. Germline assignment: CDR1 LGHNA and CDR2 YNFKEQ. With V trimmed by 1 base and J by 1 base, 7 bases remained unmatched. The CDR3 is 18 amino acids.

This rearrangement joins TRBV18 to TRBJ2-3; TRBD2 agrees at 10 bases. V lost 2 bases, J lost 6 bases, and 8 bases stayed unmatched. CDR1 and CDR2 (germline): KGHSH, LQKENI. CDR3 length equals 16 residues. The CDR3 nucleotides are TGTGCCAGCTCACCAATCCTAGCGGGGGCCGGTGATACGCAGTATTTT. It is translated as CASSPILAGAGDTQYF.

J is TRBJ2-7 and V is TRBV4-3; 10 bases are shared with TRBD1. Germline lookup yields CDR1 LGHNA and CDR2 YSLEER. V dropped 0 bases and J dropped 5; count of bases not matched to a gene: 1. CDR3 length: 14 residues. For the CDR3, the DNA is TGCGCCAGCAGCCAAGAGACAGGGGGCGACGAGCAGTACTTC. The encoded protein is CASSQETGGDEQYF.

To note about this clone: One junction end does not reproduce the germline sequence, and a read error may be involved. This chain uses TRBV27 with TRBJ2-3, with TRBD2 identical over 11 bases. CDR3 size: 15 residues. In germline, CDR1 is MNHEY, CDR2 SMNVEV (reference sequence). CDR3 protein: CASNLAGGLGDTQYF. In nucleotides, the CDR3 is TGTGCCAGCAATTTAGCGGGGGGGCTAGGAGATACGCAGTATTTT.

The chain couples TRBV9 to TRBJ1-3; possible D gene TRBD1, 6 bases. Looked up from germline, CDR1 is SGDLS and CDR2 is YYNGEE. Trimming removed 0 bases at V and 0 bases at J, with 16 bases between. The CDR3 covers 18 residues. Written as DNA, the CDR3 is TGTGCCAGCAGCGTAGGGTCCTCGGGCAGGGGCTCTGGAAACACCATATATTTT. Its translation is CASSVGSSGRGSGNTIYF.